The rows below give T cell receptor beta chains drawn from one sample of a study of cytomegalovirus exposure and HLA in healthy donors. The protocol was immunoSEQ multiplex PCR, while the TCRdb copy is restricted to in-frame clones and leaves out a portion. Among 250,000 to 350,000 clones listed, around 86% were seen once. Sequencing was done on a sample of PBMCs. The source of these receptors is a man aged 35-49 years in good health and CMV-seropositive. Each CDR3 is given with its conserved first and last residue. A D gene is named only where the DNA matches it firmly. Clone size is not always given. Where it is, it says once, few, many or a class for expanded clones.

J | V | D | size | length | DNA | CDR3
TRBJ2-3 | TRBV7-2 | TRBD2 | - | 16 | TGTGCCAGCAGCGTGACTAGCGGGGCCGGCGGGGATACGCAGTATTTT | CASSVTSGAGGDTQYF
TRBJ1-3 | TRBV5-4 | - | - | 16 | TGTGCCAGCAGCTTGGAGGGGCGTCTCTCTGGAAACACCATATATTTT | CASSLEGRLSGNTIYF
TRBJ2-2 | TRBV19 | TRBD1 | - | 14 | TGTGCCAGTATTAGGACAGGGAACACCGGGGAGCTGTTTTTT | CASIRTGNTGELFF
TRBJ2-5 | TRBV6-6 | - | - | 14 | TGTGCCAGCAGTGCCCAGCGGAAACAAGAGACCCAGTACTTC | CASSAQRKQETQYF
TRBJ2-7 | TRBV20-1 | TRBD1 | - | 11 | TGCAGTGCTAGGCAACAGGGGCAGCAGTACTTC | CSARQQGQQYF
TRBJ1-2 | TRBV28 | TRBD1 | - | 14 | TGTGCCAGCAGTTTCCCCACAGGGGGCGAAGGCTACACCTTC | CASSFPTGGEGYTF
TRBJ1-1 | TRBV7-9 | TRBD1 | - | 16 | TGTTCCAGCAGTTTTTGGACAGGGACCACCACAGCTGAAGCTTTCTTT | CSSSFWTGTTTAEAFF
TRBJ2-5 | TRBV18 | - | - | 14 | TGTGCCAGCTCACCACCGGCAGAAAAAGAGACCCAGTACTTC | CASSPPAEKETQYF
TRBJ2-5 | TRBV9 | - | - | 14 | TGTGCCAGCAGCCCCCGGGACATCCAAGAGACCCAGTACTTC | CASSPRDIQETQYF
TRBJ2-3 | TRBV10-1 | - | - | 16 | TGCGCCAGCAGTGAGGGGGTAGCGGCCTTCACAGATACGCAGTATTTT | CASSEGVAAFTDTQYF
TRBJ1-1 | TRBV27 | TRBD1 | - | 13 | TGTGCCATCCCGACAGGGGGGAACACTGAAGCTTTCTTT | CAIPTGGNTEAFF
TRBJ2-3 | TRBV19 | - | - | 16 | TGTGCCAGTAGTATGTCTCGGGGGGCTTACACAGATACGCAGTATTTT | CASSMSRGAYTDTQYF
TRBJ2-7 | TRBV7-9 | - | - | 13 | TGTGCCAGCAGCCAAGACAGCTCCTACGAGCAGTACTTC | CASSQDSSYEQYF
TRBJ2-1 | TRBV9 | TRBD2 | - | 17 | TGTGCCAGCAGCGAGCCCCTCGATAGCGGGAACTACAATGAGCAGTTCTTC | CASSEPLDSGNYNEQFF
TRBJ1-3 | TRBV27 | - | - | 17 | TGTGCCAGCAGTCCCTGGGCCCACTCCTTCTCTGGAAACACCATATATTTT | CASSPWAHSFSGNTIYF
TRBJ1-4 | TRBV9 | - | few | 15 | TGTGCCAGCAGCGAAACCGGGACAACAAGTGAAAAACTGTTTTTT | CASSETGTTSEKLFF
TRBJ2-3 | TRBV6-5 | TRBD2 | - | 14 | TGTGCCAGCAGAACTAGCGGGAGTCGGGTTACGCAGTATTTT | CASRTSGSRVTQYF
TRBJ1-4 | TRBV5-1 | TRBD1 | - | 15 | TGCGCCACCAAAGGGGGCCTAGCAACTAATGAAAAACTGTTTTTT | CATKGGLATNEKLFF
TRBJ2-1 | TRBV27 | TRBD2 | - | 16 | TGTGCCAGCAGTTTATCTGTTAGCGGGAGTCGCTCTGAGCAGTTCTTC | CASSLSVSGSRSEQFF
TRBJ2-2 | TRBV6-6 | - | - | 15 | TGTGCCAGCAGACACGGACAGATCATCACCGGGGAGCTGTTTTTT | CASRHGQIITGELFF
TRBJ2-1 | TRBV5-1 | - | - | 15 | TGCGCCAGCAGCTTGGGTGGGAGCTCCTACAATGAGCAGTTCTTC | CASSLGGSSYNEQFF
TRBJ1-1 | TRBV18 | TRBD1 | - | 15 | TGTGCCAGCTCACCGACGACAGGGGGCAACACTGAAGCTTTCTTT | CASSPTTGGNTEAFF
TRBJ2-2 | TRBV28 | - | - | 15 | TGTGCCAGCAGTTTCTGGACTAAGAACACCGGGGAGCTGTTTTTT | CASSFWTKNTGELFF
TRBJ1-5 | TRBV2 | TRBD1 | - | 18 | TGTGCCAGCAGTGCCCCGGGACAGGGGGTCCTTAGCAATCAGCCCCAGCATTTT | CASSAPGQGVLSNQPQHF
TRBJ2-1 | TRBV5-4 | TRBD2 | once | 16 | TGTGCCAGCAGCTCTAGCGGGAGGGTCTCCTACAATGAGCAGTTCTTC | CASSSSGRVSYNEQFF
TRBJ1-4 | TRBV5-8 | - | - | 14 | TGTGCCAGCAGCTTGGATAGCGTTAATGAAAAACTGTTTTTT | CASSLDSVNEKLFF
TRBJ2-1 | TRBV7-2 | TRBD2 | - | 13 | TGTGCCAGCAGCTTAAGTACTAGCGGGAGCGAGTTCTTC | CASSLSTSGSEFF
TRBJ2-1 | TRBV29-1 | TRBD1 | once | 14 | TGCAGCGTTGAGGGACAGGTACTTGACAATGAGCAGTTCTTC | CSVEGQVLDNEQFF
TRBJ2-7 | TRBV7-8 | - | - | 14 | TGTGCCAGCAGCTTCGAAACAGGGTCCCCCGAGCAGTACTTC | CASSFETGSPEQYF
TRBJ1-1 | TRBV7-9 | - | - | 16 | TGTGCCAGCAGCTTAAGGGTCCTCGGGAGGACCACTGAAGCTTTCTTT | CASSLRVLGRTTEAFF
TRBJ1-1 | TRBV5-1 | TRBD1 | - | 16 | TGCGCCAGCAGACCTGACAGGGTTACTGAGAACACTGAAGCTTTCTTT | CASRPDRVTENTEAFF
TRBJ2-3 | TRBV7-3 | TRBD2 | - | 19 | TGTGCCAGCAGCCTTAGGGCGATACTAGCGGGAGGTATCACAGATACGCAGTATTTT | CASSLRAILAGGITDTQYF
TRBJ1-2 | TRBV27 | - | once | 13 | TGTGCCAGCGCGATACAGACCAACTATGGCTACACCTTC | CASAIQTNYGYTF
TRBJ2-7 | TRBV27 | TRBD1 | - | 14 | TGTGCCAGCAGGGGATTGGGACAGGGTTACGAGCAGTACTTC | CASRGLGQGYEQYF
TRBJ2-3 | TRBV5-1 | TRBD1 | - | 15 | TGCGCCAGCAGCCTCGGGACAGGGGGGTCAGATACGCAGTATTTT | CASSLGTGGSDTQYF
TRBJ1-5 | TRBV10-2 | TRBD1 | - | 15 | TGCGCCAGCACCACCTCCGGGACAGAGAATCAGCCCCAGCATTTT | CASTTSGTENQPQHF
TRBJ2-3 | TRBV7-3 | TRBD2 | - | 15 | TGTGCCAGCAGTTTAACGGGGGGGGTTACAGATACGCAGTATTTT | CASSLTGGVTDTQYF
TRBJ2-7 | TRBV25-1 | - | once | 13 | TGTGCCAGCAGTGAAGTCGGGTCCTACGAGCAGTACTTC | CASSEVGSYEQYF
TRBJ2-1 | TRBV21-1 | - | - | 19 | TGTGCCAGCAGCGAGAAACGACAGGGGGCGACCCTCTCCTACAATGAGCAGTTCTTC | CASSEKRQGATLSYNEQFF
TRBJ2-7 | TRBV11-3 | - | - | 14 | TGTGCCAGCAACGACTGCGGTAGCTCCTACGAGCAGTACTTC | CASNDCGSSYEQYF
TRBJ2-7 | TRBV27 | - | - | 17 | TGTGCCAGCAGTTTAATCATCGGGGGGCAGGGCCACAACGAGCAGTACTTC | CASSLIIGGQGHNEQYF
TRBJ2-2 | TRBV29-1 | - | - | 16 | TGCAGCGTTGGAGGGCGGCTGGGAATGAACACCGGGGAGCTGTTTTTT | CSVGGRLGMNTGELFF
TRBJ1-2 | TRBV4-1 | - | - | 16 | TGCGCCAGCAGCCAAGATGCACAGGTATACGTCTATGGCTACACCTTC | CASSQDAQVYVYGYTF
TRBJ1-1 | TRBV28 | TRBD1 | few | 16 | TGTGCCAGCAGTTTCCCCAGGGACAGGGAGAACACTGAAGCTTTCTTT | CASSFPRDRENTEAFF
TRBJ2-1 | TRBV6-1 | - | - | 14 | TGTGCCAGCGCCCAAATCCAAGGGGCCAATGAGCAGTTCTTC | CASAQIQGANEQFF
TRBJ1-1 | TRBV16 | - | - | 14 | TGTGCCAGCACCCCGACAGAGACCTACACTGAAGCTTTCTTT | CASTPTETYTEAFF
TRBJ1-4 | TRBV5-5 | - | few | 13 | TGTGCCAGCAGTTCGGGACTGAGTGAAAAACTGTTTTTT | CASSSGLSEKLFF
TRBJ2-5 | TRBV19 | TRBD2 | - | 16 | TGTGCCAGTAGTAGGGGACTAGCGGGATGGGAAGAGACCCAGTACTTC | CASSRGLAGWEETQYF
TRBJ2-2 | TRBV7-8 | - | - | 15 | TGTGCCAGCAGCTTTTTCGGGGGGAACACCGGGGAGCTGTTTTTT | CASSFFGGNTGELFF
TRBJ2-7 | TRBV25-1 | TRBD1 | - | 14 | TGTGCCAGCAGTACGACCGGGACAGGGTACGAGCAGTACTTC | CASSTTGTGYEQYF
TRBJ2-1 | TRBV7-9 | TRBD1 | - | 14 | TGTGCCAGCAGCTTGGGACAGGGCTCGAATGAGCAGTTCTTC | CASSLGQGSNEQFF
TRBJ1-1 | TRBV6-5 | TRBD1 | - | 16 | TGTGCCAGCAGTTACTCTCGGGGACAGGGGAACACTGAAGCTTTCTTT | CASSYSRGQGNTEAFF